This T cell receptor beta chain was sequenced for a study of blood T cell repertoires in COVID-19. V lost 0 bases to trimming and J lost 8 bases, with 5 bases between them. The CDR3 extends over 13 amino acids. Germline CDR1 and CDR2: LNHDA and SQIVND (reference sequence). This clone came up once. Sequencing was performed with immunoSEQ multiplex PCR; in TCRdb, only in-frame clones are kept and a portion is missing. The sample records approximately 310,000 clones, 80% to 90% being singletons. V gene TRBV19 combines with J gene TRBJ1-6; D is ambiguous. The clonotype comes from a man in his thirties or forties who had recovered from COVID-19. The sequencing input was PBMCs or T cells enriched from blood (not recorded which). The chain's CDR3 is CASSIDSDSPLHF. The DNA for the CDR3 is TGTGCCAGTAGTATAGATTCGGATTCACCCCTCCACTTT.